This T cell receptor beta chain was captured in a study of vaccination effects on CD4 cells after COVID-19. Clones were sequenced by immunoSEQ multiplex PCR, and TCRdb holds only the in-frame ones, with some missing. The table has about 79,000 clones, roughly 80% seen once. A note on this clone: The antigen is undetermined.

CDR1 and CDR2 from the germline V gene are LNHDA and SQIVND (reference sequence). The V gene lost 1 base and the J gene lost 6 bases, with 14 bases spanning the gap. CDR3 length equals 15 residues. Before sequencing, viral peptide pools were used by the ViraFEST assay to expand antigen-specific CD4+ T cells. Cultured cells yielded isolated CD4+ T cells after around 9 days. A half-volume exchange with IL-2 medium occurred on days 3 and 7. The V gene is TRBV19, the J gene TRBJ2-3; no firm D call. The starting material was CD4+ T cells from PBMCs cultured with HCoV-229E spike peptides, obtained before COVID-19 vaccination. This TCR derives from a human donor who received a COVID-19 vaccine. CDR3 DNA: TGTGCCAGTAGTATAGGGCGGCTCCGGGCGGATACGCAGTATTTT. It yields the protein CASSIGRLRADTQYF.